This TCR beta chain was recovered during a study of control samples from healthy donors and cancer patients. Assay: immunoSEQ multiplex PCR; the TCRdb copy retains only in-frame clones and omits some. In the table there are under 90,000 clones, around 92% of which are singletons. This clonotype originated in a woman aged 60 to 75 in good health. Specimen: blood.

The CDR3 nucleotides are TGTGCCAGCAGCTTTAGCTCTGGGGCCAACGTCCTGACTTTC. Translated, it gives CASSFSSGANVLTF. The V and J genes are TRBV7-9 and TRBJ2-6; D unclear. Germline lookup yields CDR1 SEHNR and CDR2 FQNEAQ (reference sequence). This CDR3 contains 14 residues. Trimming left V 3 bases short and J 0 bases short, with 3 bases between. Full variable domain (rest looked up from reference TRBV7-9 and TRBJ2-6): DTGVSQNPRHKITKRGQNVTFRCDPISEHNRLYWYRQTLGQGPEFLTYFQNEAQLEKSRLLSDRFSAERPKGSFSTLEIQRTEQGDSAMYLCASSFSSGANVLTFGAGSRLTVL.